This paragraph reports one T cell receptor (beta chain). As yet, its antigen is unknown. The entry originates in a study of cytomegalovirus exposure and HLA in healthy donors. Broader study findings: In a later analysis, TCR beta V- and J-gene trimming showed a link to a missense DCLRE1C variant. There were over 150 TCR beta chains listed as cytomegalovirus-associated. In a later analysis, HLA-associated TCR beta chains were more clonally expanded than equally common others. Three chains tied to CMV proved CMV antigen-specific in vitro.

The PCR employed 60 Vbeta primers together with 13 Jbeta primers. The protocol was immunoSEQ multiplex PCR, while the TCRdb copy is restricted to in-frame clones and leaves out a portion. The sample has around 120,000 clones, 70% to 75% seen once. There are 15 residues in the CDR3. CDR1 and CDR2 (germline): MNHEY, SMNVEV (reference sequence). With 4 bases clipped from V and 7 bases from J, the junction kept 5 bases outside the gene matches. The sequencing sample was made of PBMCs. This sequence originates from a woman in her 40s in good health and CMV-seronegative. The chain recombines TRBV27 with TRBJ1-4, with 11 nucleotides matching TRBD1. DNA for the CDR3: TGTGCCAGCAGTTCCCGGACAGGGGGCAGTGAAAAACTGTTTTTT. It is translated as CASSSRTGGSEKLFF.